This paragraph reports one TCR beta chain. The antigen is undetermined. This sample stems from a study of shared clonotypes between healthy human individuals. Study-wide results and limits: Despite large depth, sorted-subset datasets appeared incompletely sequenced. Estimated clonotype richness was generally higher in naive than memory subsets.

CDR1 and CDR2 (germline): SQVTM, ANQGSEA. The CDR3 has 15 residues. Deep-level assay runs were performed. Clones were sequenced by immunoSEQ multiplex PCR, and TCRdb holds only the in-frame ones, with some missing. This repertoire shows 2.5 million or so clones, 90% to 95% found once; its top ten account for around 0.14%. The chain uses TRBV29-1 and TRBJ2-7; D might be TRBD1 (5 bases). The sample taken for sequencing was naive CD4+ T cells sorted from blood. Subset meaning: CD45RA+ positively selected. This clonotype was obtained from a man aged 18 to 30 in good health. CDR3 amino acids: CSIRAGSIGPYEQYF. CDR3 DNA sequence: TGCTCAATACGCGCAGGGTCAATAGGACCCTACGAGCAGTACTTC.